The TCR beta chain under discussion was sequenced for a study of shared clonotypes between healthy human individuals. Researchers partitioned CD4+ cells into CD45RA+ naive and CD45RA-negative memory subsets. A word on this clone: Its antigen is undetermined.

The method was immunoSEQ multiplex PCR; TCRdb's version includes in-frame clones alone and lacks a portion of them. This sample has 550,000 to 850,000 clones, with 55% to 75% found just once. Germline V gene data show CDR1 as SEHNR and CDR2 as FQNEAQ (reference sequence). V shed 5 bases and J shed 3 bases, with 14 bases lying between them. The length of the CDR3 is 15 residues. Findings of the study overall: Naive subsets, compared against memory subsets, generally had larger estimated richness values. Clonotypes shared by all four sorted-subset donors had higher generation probabilities than non-shared clonotypes.

The source material was memory CD4+ T cells sorted from blood. Indicated subset: CD45RA-negative fraction. V is TRBV7-9 and J is TRBJ2-1; D is possibly TRBD2 (6 bases). The receptor's source is a woman in her twenties or thirties in good health. The CDR3 loop is CASSIGGSGYNEQFF. The CDR3 nucleotides read TGTGCCAGCAGCATAGGAGGGAGCGGCTACAATGAGCAGTTCTTC.